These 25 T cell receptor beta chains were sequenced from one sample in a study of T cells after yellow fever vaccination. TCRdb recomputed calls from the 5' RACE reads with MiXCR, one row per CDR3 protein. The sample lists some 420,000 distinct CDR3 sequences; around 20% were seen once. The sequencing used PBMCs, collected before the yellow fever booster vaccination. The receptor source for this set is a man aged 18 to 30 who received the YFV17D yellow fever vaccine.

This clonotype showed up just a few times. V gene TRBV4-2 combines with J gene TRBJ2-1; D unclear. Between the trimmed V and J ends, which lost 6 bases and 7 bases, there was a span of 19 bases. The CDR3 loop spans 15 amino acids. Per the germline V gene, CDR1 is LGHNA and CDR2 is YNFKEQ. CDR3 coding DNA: TGTGCCAGCAGTCTTCCCCCTGGTACCCCAAATGAGCAGTTCTTC. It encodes CASSLPPGTPNEQFF.

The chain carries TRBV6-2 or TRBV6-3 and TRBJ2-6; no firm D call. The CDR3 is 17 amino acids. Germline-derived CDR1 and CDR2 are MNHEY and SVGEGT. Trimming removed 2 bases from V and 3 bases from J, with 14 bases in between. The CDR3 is CASSYAPRRLGANVLTF. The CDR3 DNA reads TGTGCCAGCAGTTACGCCCCCAGACGGCTTGGGGCCAACGTCCTGACTTTC.

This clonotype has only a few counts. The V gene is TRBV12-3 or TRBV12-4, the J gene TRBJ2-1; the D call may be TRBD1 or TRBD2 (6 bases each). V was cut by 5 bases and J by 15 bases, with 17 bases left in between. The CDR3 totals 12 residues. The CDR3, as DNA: TGTGCCAGCAGTCCCGTCTGGGGGGCCGCGTTCTTC. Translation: CASSPVWGAAFF.

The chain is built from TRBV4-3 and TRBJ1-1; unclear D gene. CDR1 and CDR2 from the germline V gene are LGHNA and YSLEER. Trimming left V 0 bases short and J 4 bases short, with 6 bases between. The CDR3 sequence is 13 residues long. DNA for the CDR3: TGCGCCAGCAGCCAAGATTTAGGCACTGAAGCTTTCTTT. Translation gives CASSQDLGTEAFF.

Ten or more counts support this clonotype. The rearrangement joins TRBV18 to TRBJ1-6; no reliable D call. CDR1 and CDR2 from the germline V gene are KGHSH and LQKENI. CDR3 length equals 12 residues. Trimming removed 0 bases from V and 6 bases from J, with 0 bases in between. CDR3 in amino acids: CASSPPNSPLHF. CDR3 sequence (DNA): TGTGCCAGCTCACCACCTAATTCACCCCTCCACTTT.

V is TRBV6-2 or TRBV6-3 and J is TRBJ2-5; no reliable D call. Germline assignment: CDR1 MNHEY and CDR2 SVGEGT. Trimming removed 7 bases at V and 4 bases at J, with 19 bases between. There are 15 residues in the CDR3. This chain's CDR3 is CASTNPGPWAETQYF. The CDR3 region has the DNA TGTGCCAGCACCAACCCCGGGCCCTGGGCAGAGACCCAGTACTTC.

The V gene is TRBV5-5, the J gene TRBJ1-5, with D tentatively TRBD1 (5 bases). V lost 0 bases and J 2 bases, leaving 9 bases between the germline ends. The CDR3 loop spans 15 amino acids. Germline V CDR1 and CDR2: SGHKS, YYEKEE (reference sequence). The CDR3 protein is CASSLGLQGNQPQHF. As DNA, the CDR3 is TGTGCCAGCAGCTTGGGTCTACAGGGCAATCAGCCCCAGCATTTT.

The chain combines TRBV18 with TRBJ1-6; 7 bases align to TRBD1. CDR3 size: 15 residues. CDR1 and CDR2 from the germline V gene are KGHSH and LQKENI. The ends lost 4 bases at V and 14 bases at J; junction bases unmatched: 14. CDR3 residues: CASSQSGQSVLTLHF. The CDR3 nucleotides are TGTGCCAGCTCACAATCGGGACAGAGTGTTCTAACCCTCCACTTT. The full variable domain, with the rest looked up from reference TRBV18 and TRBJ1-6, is NAGVMQNPRHLVRRRGQEARLRCSPMKGHSHVYWYRQLPEEGLKFMVYLQKENIIDESGMPKERFSAEFPKEGPSILRIQQVVRGDSAAYFCASSQSGQSVLTLHFGNGTRLTVT.

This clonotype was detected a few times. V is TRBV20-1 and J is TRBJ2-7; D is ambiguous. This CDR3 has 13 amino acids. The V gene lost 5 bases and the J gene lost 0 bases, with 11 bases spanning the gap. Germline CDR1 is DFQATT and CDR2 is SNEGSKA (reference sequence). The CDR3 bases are TGCAGTGCTGTCCGGGCGTCCTCCTACGAGCAGTACGTC. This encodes CSAVRASSYEQYV.

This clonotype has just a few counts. CDR3 sequence: CASSQVVSFDTQYF. CDR3 bases: TGCGCCAGCAGCCAAGTAGTGTCATTTGATACGCAGTATTTT. This sequence joins TRBV4-3 and TRBJ2-3; D ambiguous. Trimming took 1 base from V and 6 from J, leaving 11 bases between them. Per germline, CDR1 LGHNA and CDR2 YSLEER. CDR3 length: 14 residues.

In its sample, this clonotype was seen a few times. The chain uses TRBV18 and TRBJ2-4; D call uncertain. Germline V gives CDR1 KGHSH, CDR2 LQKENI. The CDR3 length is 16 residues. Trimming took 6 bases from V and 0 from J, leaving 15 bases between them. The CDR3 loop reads CASSPPGSLAKNIQYF. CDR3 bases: TGTGCCAGCTCCCCCCCTGGATCGCTAGCCAAAAACATTCAGTACTTC.

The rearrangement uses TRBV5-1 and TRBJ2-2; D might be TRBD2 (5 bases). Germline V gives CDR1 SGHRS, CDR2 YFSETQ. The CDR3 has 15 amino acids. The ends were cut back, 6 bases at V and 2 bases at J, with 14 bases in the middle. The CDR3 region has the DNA TGCGCCAGCATCTCGGGGATTAGCAACACCGGGGAGCTGTTTTTT. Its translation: CASISGISNTGELFF.

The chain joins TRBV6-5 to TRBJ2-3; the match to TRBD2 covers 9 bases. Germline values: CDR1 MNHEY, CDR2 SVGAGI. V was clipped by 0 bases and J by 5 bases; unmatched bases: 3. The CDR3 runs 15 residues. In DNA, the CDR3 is TGTGCCAGCAGTTACTCGGCGGGGGGGGAAGATACGCAGTATTTT. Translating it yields CASSYSAGGEDTQYF.

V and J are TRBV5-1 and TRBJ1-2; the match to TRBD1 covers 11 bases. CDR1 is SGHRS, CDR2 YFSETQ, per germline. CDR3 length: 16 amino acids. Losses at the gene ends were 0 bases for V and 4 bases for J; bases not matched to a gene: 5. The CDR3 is CASSLGIGQGAYGYTF. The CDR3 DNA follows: TGCGCCAGCAGCTTGGGAATTGGACAGGGGGCCTATGGCTACACCTTC.

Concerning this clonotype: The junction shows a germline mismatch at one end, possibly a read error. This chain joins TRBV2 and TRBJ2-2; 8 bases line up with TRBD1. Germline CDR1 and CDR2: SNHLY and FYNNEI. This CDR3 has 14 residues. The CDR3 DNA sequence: TGTGCCAGCATTGAAGACAGGGGCACCGGGGAGCTGTTTTTT. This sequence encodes CASIEDRGTGELFF. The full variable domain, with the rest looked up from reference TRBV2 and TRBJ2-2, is EPEVTQTPSHQVTQMGQEVILRCVPISNHLYFYWYRQILGQKVEFLVSFYNNEISEKSEIFDDQFSVERPDGSNFTLKIRSTKLEDSAMYFCASIEDRGTGELFFGEGSRLTVL.

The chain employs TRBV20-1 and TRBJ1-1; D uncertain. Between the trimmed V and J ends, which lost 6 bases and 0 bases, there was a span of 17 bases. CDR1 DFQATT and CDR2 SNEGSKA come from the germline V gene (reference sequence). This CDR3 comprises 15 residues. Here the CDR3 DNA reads TGCAGTGCGTCCTTGGCGGGGATTTTGAACACTGAAGCTTTCTTT. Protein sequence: CSASLAGILNTEAFF.

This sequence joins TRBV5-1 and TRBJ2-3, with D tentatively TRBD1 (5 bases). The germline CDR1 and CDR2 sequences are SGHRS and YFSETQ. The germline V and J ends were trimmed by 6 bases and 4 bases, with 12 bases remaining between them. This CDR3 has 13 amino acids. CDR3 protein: CASTGQGSDTQYF. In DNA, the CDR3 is TGCGCCAGCACCGGGCAGGGCTCAGATACGCAGTATTTT.

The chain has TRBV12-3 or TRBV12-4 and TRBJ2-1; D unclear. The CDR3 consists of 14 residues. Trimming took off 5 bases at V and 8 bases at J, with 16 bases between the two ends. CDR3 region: CASSLLTGWDEQFF. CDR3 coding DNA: TGTGCCAGCAGTCTTTTGACCGGGTGGGATGAGCAGTTCTTC.

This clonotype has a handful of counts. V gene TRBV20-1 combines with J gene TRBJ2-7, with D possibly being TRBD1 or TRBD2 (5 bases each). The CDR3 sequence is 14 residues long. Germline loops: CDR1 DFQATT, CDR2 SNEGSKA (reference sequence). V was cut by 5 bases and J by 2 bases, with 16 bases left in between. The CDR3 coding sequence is TGCAGTGCTCTTCGAGAGGGACGCACCTACGAGCAGTACTTC. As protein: CSALREGRTYEQYF.

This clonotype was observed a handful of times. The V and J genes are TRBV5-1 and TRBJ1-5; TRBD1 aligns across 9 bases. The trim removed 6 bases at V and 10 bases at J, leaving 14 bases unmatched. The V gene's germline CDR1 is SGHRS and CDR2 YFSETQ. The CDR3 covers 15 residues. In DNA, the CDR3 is TGCGCCAGCACCCTAGGGACAGGGCACCATGATCCCCAGCATTTT. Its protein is CASTLGTGHHDPQHF. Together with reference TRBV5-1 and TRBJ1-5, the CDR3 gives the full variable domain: KAGVTQTPRYLIKTRGQQVTLSCSPISGHRSVSWYQQTPGQGLQFLFEYFSETQRNKGNFPGRFSGRQFSNSRSEMNVSTLELGDSALYLCASTLGTGHHDPQHFGDGTRLSIL.

For the CDR3, the DNA is TGTGCCAGCAGCGTAGTGCCGGCAGATACGCAGTATTTT. It yields the protein CASSVVPADTQYF. The genes are TRBV9 and TRBJ2-3; D uncertain. CDR3 size: 13 residues. Trimming stripped 0 bases from V and 4 bases from J, with 6 bases between. Germline V gene data show CDR1 as SGDLS and CDR2 as YYNGEE.

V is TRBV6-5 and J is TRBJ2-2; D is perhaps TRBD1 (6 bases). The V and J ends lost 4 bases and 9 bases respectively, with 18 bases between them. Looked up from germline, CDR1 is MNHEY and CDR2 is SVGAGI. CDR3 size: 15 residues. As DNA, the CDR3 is TGTGCCAGCAGTTGCCCGCTGAGCCGGGACAGGGAGCTGTTTTTT. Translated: CASSCPLSRDRELFF.

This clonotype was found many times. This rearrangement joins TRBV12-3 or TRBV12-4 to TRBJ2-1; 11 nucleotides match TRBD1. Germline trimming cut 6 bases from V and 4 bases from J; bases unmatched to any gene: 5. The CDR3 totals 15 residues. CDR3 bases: TGTGCCAGCAGCCATGGACAGGGGGCTTACAATGAGCAGTTCTTC. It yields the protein CASSHGQGAYNEQFF.

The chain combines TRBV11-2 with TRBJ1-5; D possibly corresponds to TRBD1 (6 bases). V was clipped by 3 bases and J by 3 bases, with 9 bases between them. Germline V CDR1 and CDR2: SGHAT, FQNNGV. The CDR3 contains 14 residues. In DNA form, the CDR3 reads TGTGCCAGCAGCTTGGGACACAACAATCAGCCCCAGCATTTT. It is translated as CASSLGHNNQPQHF.

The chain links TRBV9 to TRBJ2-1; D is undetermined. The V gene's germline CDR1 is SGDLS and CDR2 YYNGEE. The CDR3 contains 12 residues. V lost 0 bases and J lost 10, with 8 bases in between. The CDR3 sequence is CASSVGSAEQFF. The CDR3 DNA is TGTGCCAGCAGCGTAGGGTCGGCGGAGCAGTTCTTC.